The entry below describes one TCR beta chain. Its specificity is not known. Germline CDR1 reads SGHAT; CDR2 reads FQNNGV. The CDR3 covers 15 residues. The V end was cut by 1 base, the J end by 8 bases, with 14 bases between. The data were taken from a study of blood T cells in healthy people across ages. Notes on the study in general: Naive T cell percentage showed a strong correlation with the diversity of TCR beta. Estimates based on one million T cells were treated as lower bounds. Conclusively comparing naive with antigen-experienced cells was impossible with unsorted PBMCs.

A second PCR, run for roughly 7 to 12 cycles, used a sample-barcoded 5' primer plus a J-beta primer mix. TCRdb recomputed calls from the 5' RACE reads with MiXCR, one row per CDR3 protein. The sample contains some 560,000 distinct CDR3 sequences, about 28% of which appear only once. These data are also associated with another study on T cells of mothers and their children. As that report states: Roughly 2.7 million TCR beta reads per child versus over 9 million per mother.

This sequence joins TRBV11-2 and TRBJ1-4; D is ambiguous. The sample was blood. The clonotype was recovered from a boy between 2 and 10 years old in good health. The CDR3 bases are TGTGCCAGCAGCTTAGCTGGGCAGGTTGTCGAAAAACTGTTTTTT. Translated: CASSLAGQVVEKLFF. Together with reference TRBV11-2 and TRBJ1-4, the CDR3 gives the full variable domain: EAGVAQSPRYKIIEKRQSVAFWCNPISGHATLYWYQQILGQGPKLLIQFQNNGVVDDSQLPKDRFSAERLKGVDSTLKIQPAKLEDSAVYLCASSLAGQVVEKLFFGSGTQLSVL.